This T cell receptor beta chain was observed in a study of shared clonotypes between healthy human individuals. Generated by immunoSEQ multiplex PCR, the TCRdb table keeps only in-frame clones and is missing some. The sample shows about a million clones, about 75% of them seen only once. This CDR3 region has 15 residues. Germline CDR1 is MRHNA and CDR2 is SNTAGT. Trimming at V came to 6 bases and at J to 9 bases, leaving 9 bases not matched to a gene. V is TRBV6-4 and J is TRBJ2-1, with TRBD2 identical over 12 bases. The source material was memory CD4+ T cells sorted from blood. Subset reported: CD45RA-negative fraction. The sequence derives from a man between 18 and 35 years old in good health. This CDR3 reads CASSASGRASGEQFF. CDR3 DNA: TGTGCCAGCAGCGCTAGCGGGAGGGCCAGTGGTGAGCAGTTCTTC.